Described below is a single TCR beta chain sequence and its context. Its cognate antigen has yet to be identified. Within one base of it there is no much larger clone, and no base qualities were kept. The library relied on the immunoSEQ multiplex PCR assay. TCRdb's version of the immuneACCESS table is confined to in-frame rearrangements and falls short of the full clone set. An unresolved V gene accounts for under half of the shortfall where checked; the remainder is of unknown origin. The sample records some 23,000 clones, 85% to 90% of which are singletons. The biggest ten clones account for over 35% of the sample. The data derive from a study of control samples from healthy donors and cancer patients (dated by TCRdb to the early 2020s). The CDR3 sequence holds 17 residues, the cysteine and phenylalanine included. Only the CDR3 DNA stays, 51 bases, in frame from base 1. Germline trimming amounts to 1 base on V and 7 bases on J, with 13 as the count of junction bases outside the gene matches. According to the germline V gene, CDR1 reads MGHRA and CDR2 reads YSYEKL.

The receptor was derived from a man in his sixties with head and neck cancer. The sequenced material came from PBMCs. The chain is encoded by TRBV4-1 joined to TRBJ2-1; TRBD1 matches 7 bases in the middle. The DNA sequence reads TGCGCCAGCAGCCAAGCATCTCTAGCTCAGGGACAGAATGAGCAGTTCTTC. The translation is CASSQASLAQGQNEQFF.